The next 15 T cell receptor beta chains were all read from a single sample in a study of CD4 T cells in relation to SARS-CoV-2 and coronaviruses (dated by TCRdb to about 2021). Which antigens these TCRs recognize remains unknown. The library was prepared using the immunoSEQ multiplex PCR assay. TCRdb provides this immuneACCESS table in a form limited to in-frame rearrangements. Some clones are lacking; in checked studies, under half of them reflect an unresolved V gene, and why the rest are absent is not known. In all, the sample holds over 15,000 clones, and about 82% of those were seen once. The ten biggest clones cover roughly two fifths of the sample. CD4+ T cells from unexposed donors were collected before the COVID-19 pandemic (2011-2018). After around eleven days of culture, CD4+ T cells were isolated with the EasySep CD4+ T cell isolation kit. Specimen: CD4+ T cells from PBMCs, cultured in vitro. Receptors originate from a human donor in good health.

V is TRBV28 and J is TRBJ2-7; 8 nucleotides match TRBD2. CDR1 and CDR2 (germline): MDHEN, SYDVKM. The CDR3 has 15 amino acids. With 5 bases clipped from V and 0 bases from J, the junction kept 6 bases outside the gene matches. CDR3 region: CASSPPSGSSYEQYF. The CDR3 DNA follows: TGTGCCAGCAGTCCCCCCAGCGGGAGCTCCTACGAGCAGTACTTC. The full variable domain, with the rest looked up from reference TRBV28 and TRBJ2-7, is DVKVTQSSRYLVKRTGEKVFLECVQDMDHENMFWYRQDPGLGLRLIYFSYDVKMKEKGDIPEGYSVSREKKERFSLILESASTNQTSMYLCASSPPSGSSYEQYFGPGTRLTVT.

The chain carries TRBV6-5 and TRBJ2-7; the match to TRBD2 covers 13 bases. Germline trimming cut 5 bases from V and 1 base from J; bases unmatched to any gene: 2. The germline V gene encodes CDR1 MNHEY and CDR2 SVGAGI. The CDR3 extends over 15 amino acids. In DNA, the CDR3 is TGTGCCAGCAGTCGACTAGCGGGAGGTTCCTACGAGCAGTACTTC. Its protein is CASSRLAGGSYEQYF.

Here the CDR3 reads CAWNQGARDQPQHF. CDR3 sequence (DNA): TGTGCCTGGAACCAGGGGGCTCGGGATCAGCCCCAGCATTTT. The chain employs TRBV30 and TRBJ1-5; 8 bases align to TRBD1. The junction had 7 bases not matched to a gene; V was cut back by 4 bases and J by 5 bases. The length of the CDR3 is 14 residues. Germline V CDR1 and CDR2: GTSNPN, SVGIG (reference sequence). Drawing the rest from reference TRBV30 and TRBJ1-5, the complete variable domain is SQTIHQWPATLVQPVGSPLSLECTVEGTSNPNLYWYRQAAGRGLQLLFYSVGIGQISSEVPQNLSASRPQDRQFILSSKKLLLSDSGFYLCAWNQGARDQPQHFGDGTRLSIL.

Written as DNA, the CDR3 is TGTGCCAGCAGTTTAAAAGGCCCCCAGTCGGGGGCAGATACGCAGTATTTT. It yields the protein CASSLKGPQSGADTQYF. This chain links TRBV27 with TRBJ2-3, with D possibly TRBD2 on 6 matching bases. V was pared by 2 bases and J by 4 bases, with 19 bases between. This CDR3 spans 17 amino acids. Germline lookup yields CDR1 MNHEY and CDR2 SMNVEV (reference sequence).

The chain has TRBV7-2 and TRBJ1-5; 8 bases line up with TRBD1. CDR1 and CDR2 from the germline V gene are SGHTA and FQGNSA. V shed 1 base, J shed 4 bases, and the junction held 3 bases outside the gene matches. CDR3 length equals 15 residues. The CDR3 sequence is CASSLGQGANQPQHF. The DNA of the CDR3 is TGTGCCAGCAGCTTAGGTCAGGGGGCGAATCAGCCCCAGCATTTT.

DNA of the CDR3: TGTGCCTGGAGTGTCGGGACATACAATGAGCAGTTCTTC. Translation gives CAWSVGTYNEQFF. The chain is built from TRBV30 and TRBJ2-1; possibly TRBD1 for D (6 bases). V gave up 0 bases and J gave up 4 bases, with 7 bases separating them. The CDR3 length is 13 residues. Germline CDR1 and CDR2: GTSNPN and SVGIG (reference sequence).

The chain employs TRBV9 and TRBJ2-1; tentatively, D is TRBD1 (5 bases). CDR1 SGDLS and CDR2 YYNGEE come from the germline V gene. The germline V and J ends were trimmed by 2 bases and 8 bases, with 14 bases remaining between them. The CDR3 is 14 residues long. The chain's CDR3 is CASSVASGWDEQFF. CDR3 coding DNA: TGTGCCAGCAGCGTGGCCTCAGGGTGGGATGAGCAGTTCTTC.

The chain is built from TRBV11-2 and TRBJ1-2; D uncertain. CDR1 is SGHAT, CDR2 FQNNGV, per germline. The CDR3 length is 15 residues. Trimming shortened V by 3 bases and J by 4 bases, and 15 bases separated the two germline ends. The CDR3 DNA reads as TGTGCCAGCAGCTTGAGGTTAGAGCAAACCTATGGCTACACCTTC. It encodes CASSLRLEQTYGYTF. Complete variable domain (other parts from reference TRBV11-2 and TRBJ1-2): EAGVAQSPRYKIIEKRQSVAFWCNPISGHATLYWYQQILGQGPKLLIQFQNNGVVDDSQLPKDRFSAERLKGVDSTLKIQPAKLEDSAVYLCASSLRLEQTYGYTFGSGTRLTVV.

CDR3 residues: CASSGGDRPSYEQYF. CDR3 nucleotide sequence: TGTGCCAGCAGTGGGGGGGACAGACCCTCCTACGAGCAGTACTTC. The chain has TRBV2 and TRBJ2-7; tentative D call: TRBD1 (7 bases). With 4 bases removed from V and 0 bases from J, the gap between germline ends came to 13 bases. The CDR3 loop spans 15 amino acids. The germline V gene encodes CDR1 SNHLY and CDR2 FYNNEI. Based on the CDR3 plus reference TRBV2 and TRBJ2-7, the full variable domain is EPEVTQTPSHQVTQMGQEVILRCVPISNHLYFYWYRQILGQKVEFLVSFYNNEISEKSEIFDDQFSVERPDGSNFTLKIRSTKLEDSAMYFCASSGGDRPSYEQYFGPGTRLTVT.

The CDR3 region has the DNA TGCGCCAGCAGCTTGGGACTAGTTTTCGAGCAGTACTTC. Amino acid sequence: CASSLGLVFEQYF. The V and J genes are TRBV5-1 and TRBJ2-7, with D possibly being TRBD2 (6 bases). Germline V lookup: CDR1 SGHRS, CDR2 YFSETQ. CDR3 length equals 13 residues. V lost 0 bases and J 6 bases, leaving 10 bases between the germline ends.

The chain combines TRBV10-3 with TRBJ2-1; TRBD1 or TRBD2 may be the D gene (5 bases each). The CDR3 has 15 amino acids. V gave up 3 bases and J gave up 13 bases, with 22 bases separating them. Germline V lookup: CDR1 ENHRY, CDR2 SYGVKD. The CDR3 loop reads CAISDNYGTLVQQFF. DNA of the CDR3: TGTGCCATCAGTGACAATTACGGGACCCTAGTCCAACAGTTCTTC.

This clone was seen more than once but under ten times. The rearrangement joins TRBV9 to TRBJ2-2; the D call may be TRBD1 or TRBD2 (5 bases each). Germline-derived CDR1 and CDR2 are SGDLS and YYNGEE. The V gene lost 7 bases and the J gene lost 1 base, with 14 bases spanning the gap. CDR3 size: 15 residues. The chain's CDR3 is CASSRDGRNTGELFF. In DNA, the CDR3 is TGTGCCAGCTCTAGGGACGGCAGGAACACCGGGGAGCTGTTTTTT.

This chain uses TRBV27 with TRBJ2-6; unclear D gene. Looked up from germline, CDR1 is MNHEY and CDR2 is SMNVEV (reference sequence). There are 15 residues in the CDR3. Trimming cost V 5 bases and J 1 base, with 9 bases left between them. CDR3: CASSGYGSGANVLTF. CDR3 in DNA: TGTGCCAGCAGTGGATATGGGTCTGGGGCCAACGTCCTGACTTTC.

The chain links TRBV30 to TRBJ1-6; no clear D. The CDR3 is made up of 17 amino acids. V lost 5 bases and J lost 0, with 17 bases in between. Per germline, CDR1 GTSNPN and CDR2 SVGIG (reference sequence). This chain's CDR3 is CAWQHGRGSSYNSPLHF. CDR3 nucleotide sequence: TGTGCCTGGCAACACGGACGGGGAAGCTCCTATAATTCACCCCTCCACTTT.

This chain uses TRBV6-5 with TRBJ2-3; D is unclear. V lost 5 bases, J lost 0 bases, and 12 bases lay in between. Germline assignment: CDR1 MNHEY and CDR2 SVGAGI. The CDR3 contains 15 residues. CDR3 sequence reads: CASSRTHGSTDTQYF. Written as DNA, the CDR3 is TGTGCCAGCAGTAGAACCCATGGGAGCACAGATACGCAGTATTTT.